This TCR beta chain was sequenced for a study of T-cell reconstitution after alpha-beta-depleted transplantation in children (dated by TCRdb to 2016 to 2017). Looking at the study overall: The study quantitatively tracked T-cell immune reconstitution after TCRalphabeta/CD19-depleted allogeneic hematopoietic cell transplantation in children using TCR repertoire profiling.

Libraries came from PCR. Sequencing took place on an Illumina HiSeq 2500. TCR library preparation used molecular barcoding, with unique molecular identifiers applied to normalize quantification of the TCRbeta repertoire. TCRdb took the public reads, trimmed them with fastp at Q25, ran MiXCR for clone calling and kept in-frame beta chains. Every CDR3 protein is listed once, alongside the most common genes and DNA of its rows. The table for this sample lists about 980,000 distinct CDR3 sequences; about 29% of them were counted only once. The top ten clones comprise approximately 30% of the sample. Taken with the paper, the label for treatment or condition translates to: allogeneic hematopoietic cell transplantation with graft depleted of TCRalphabeta T cells and CD19 B cells. The children who served as transplant recipients had been given grafts of TCRalphabeta/CD19-depleted allogeneic hematopoietic cells.

A word on this clonotype: The antigen it recognizes is unknown. No much larger clone is present one base from it, and per-base qualities are unavailable.

Overall study results and their limits: The apparently early recovery of alphabetaT-cell counts about two months after transplant reportedly depended on only several hundred rapidly expanded clones that came from non-depleted graft cells. In some patients, the high TCRbeta diversity seen at day 60 was put down to recipient T cells and intrathymic progenitors that had survived conditioning. The frequencies of hyperexpanded clones fell over the following months, and after one year, T-cell counts and TCRbeta diversity were mostly attributed to newly produced T cells.

Between the V and J ends, shortened by 4 bases and 2 bases respectively, the junction contains 12 bases. CDR3 length: 15 amino acids, cysteine to phenylalanine. CDR3 DNA only is kept here, 45 bases in frame from base 1. The germline V gene encodes CDR1 LGHDT and CDR2 YNNKEL (reference sequence). The clonotype was recovered from a boy under two years old who had a stem cell transplant for SCID, so the T cells may come from the graft donor. The chain couples TRBV3-1 to TRBJ2-1, with the D gene too uncertain to name. Specimen: PBMCs, mostly from graft donor cells, collected 360 days after TCRalphabeta/CD19-depleted stem cell transplant. The sequenced DNA: TGTGCCAGCAGCCCCGGACCACCTCCCTACAATGAGCAGTTCTTC. It specifies CASSPGPPPYNEQFF.